The clone carrying this T cell receptor beta chain was counted a few times. Participants reported their clinical history, and cohort assignment relied on those reports. This sample is part of a study of blood T cell repertoires in COVID-19. Study background: Acute and convalescent COVID-19 samples came from the United States, Italy and Spain. PBMCs, B-cell-depleted T cells, or T cells provided the cDNA or gDNA that made up the material.

The CDR3 sequence is 17 residues long. The germline V and J ends were trimmed by 0 bases and 0 bases, with 12 bases remaining between them. The V gene's germline CDR1 is MNHEY and CDR2 SVGEGT. Original data processing: Nucleated cell number was recorded as an estimate derived from reference gene primer amplification. This table comes from immunoSEQ multiplex PCR, and its TCRdb copy is limited to in-frame clones, with some not included. V, J and clone size were drawn from that table, and D and trimming were deduced from the DNA. The sample holds about 350,000 clones; about 90% are singletons and the top ten take approximately 0.99%.

The clonotype was recovered from a woman in her 30s who had recovered from COVID-19. The rearrangement joins TRBV6-2 or TRBV6-3 to TRBJ2-1; D perhaps matches TRBD2 (6 bases). The sequenced sample was PBMCs or T cells enriched from blood (not recorded which). This chain's CDR3 is CASSYSPRTNSYNEQFF. In DNA, the CDR3 is TGTGCCAGCAGTTACTCGCCCAGGACTAACTCCTACAATGAGCAGTTCTTC.